These T cell receptor beta chains were read from a single sample in a study of cytomegalovirus exposure and HLA in healthy donors. Measured with immunoSEQ multiplex PCR; TCRdb has only the in-frame clones, and not every one. This sample yields under 200,000 clones, of which around 80% are seen a single time; 2% to 2.5% belongs to the top ten. The sequenced material came from PBMCs. Receptors originate from a woman in her thirties in good health and CMV-seropositive. Each CDR3 is given with its conserved first and last residue. A D gene is named only where the DNA matches it firmly. Not every row has a clone size; where given, it reads once, few, many or a size class.

>TRBV7-6|-|-|TRBJ1-1
CASSLAGQGTEAFF
TGTGCCAGCAGCTTAGCAGGGCAGGGAACTGAAGCTTTCTTT
>TRBV6-6|-|-|TRBJ1-5
CASSPRLVRRNQPQHF
TGTGCCAGCAGCCCCCGACTCGTGCGGAGGAATCAGCCCCAGCATTTT
>TRBV13|TRBD2|-|TRBJ2-1
CASSFSGGSYNEQFF
TGTGCCAGCAGCTTTAGCGGGGGGTCCTACAATGAGCAGTTCTTC
>TRBV30|-|few|TRBJ1-1
CAWSVPDRWNTEAFF
TGTGCCTGGAGTGTACCAGACAGGTGGAACACTGAAGCTTTCTTT
>TRBV2|TRBD1|-|TRBJ1-1
CASVDRVGTEAFF
TGTGCCAGTGTTGACAGGGTTGGCACTGAAGCTTTCTTT
>TRBV5-1|TRBD1|once|TRBJ2-2
CASSFGQGAAPTGELFF
TGCGCCAGCAGCTTCGGACAGGGGGCCGCTCCCACCGGGGAGCTGTTTTTT
>TRBV30|TRBD1|-|TRBJ2-5
CAWSVWGTGGGQYF
TGTGCCTGGAGTGTATGGGGGACAGGAGGCGGGCAGTACTTC
>TRBV10-3|-|-|TRBJ1-3
CAISESGDTIYF
TGTGCCATCAGTGAGTCCGGAGACACCATATATTTT
>TRBV7-2|-|once|TRBJ1-2
CASSREGKFGDGYTF
TGTGCCAGCAGCCGTGAAGGGAAGTTCGGGGATGGCTACACCTTC
>TRBV4-1|-|few|TRBJ1-6
CASAHGPYNSPLHF
TGCGCCAGCGCCCACGGTCCTTATAATTCACCCCTCCACTTT
>TRBV5-5|TRBD1|-|TRBJ1-1
CASSYSDRGREEAFF
TGTGCCAGCAGCTATTCGGACAGGGGGCGGGAAGAAGCTTTCTTT
>TRBV4-3|TRBD2|-|TRBJ2-7
CASSQFLAGFSSEQYF
TGCGCCAGCAGCCAATTCCTAGCGGGGTTTTCTAGCGAGCAGTACTTC
>TRBV19|-|-|TRBJ1-1
CASSILGANTEAFF
TGTGCCAGTAGTATCCTCGGAGCGAACACTGAAGCTTTCTTT
>TRBV4-1|-|-|TRBJ1-4
CASSQDPQGQSRIEKLFF
TGCGCCAGCAGCCAAGACCCCCAGGGGCAGAGCAGGATTGAAAAACTGTTTTTT
>TRBV7-2|TRBD1|-|TRBJ1-2
CASSAGTGGYYGYTF
TGTGCCAGCAGCGCTGGGACAGGGGGGTACTATGGCTACACCTTC
>TRBV7-6|TRBD1|-|TRBJ1-1
CASSLAQGATEAFF
TGTGCCAGCAGCTTAGCGCAGGGGGCGACTGAAGCTTTCTTT
>TRBV7-8|-|-|TRBJ2-7
CASSLVQRANEQYF
TGTGCCAGCAGCTTAGTTCAGCGGGCGAACGAGCAGTACTTC
>TRBV5-6|TRBD1|-|TRBJ1-1
CASSQSRTGRITEAFF
TGTGCCAGCAGTCAAAGTCGGACAGGGAGAATAACTGAAGCTTTCTTT
>TRBV5-1|TRBD1|-|TRBJ2-5
CASSGGDRGIRETQYF
TGCGCCAGCAGCGGGGGGGACAGGGGGATTCGAGAGACCCAGTACTTC
>TRBV7-9|-|-|TRBJ1-4
CASSPMWGAGEKLFF
TGTGCCAGCAGCCCCATGTGGGGCGCAGGTGAAAAACTGTTTTTT
>TRBV5-6|-|-|TRBJ1-5
CASSRLEEGYQPQHF
TGTGCCAGCAGCCGGCTGGAGGAAGGGTATCAGCCCCAGCATTTT
>TRBV14|-|-|TRBJ2-3
CASSQRGFVYTQYF
TGTGCCAGCAGCCAACGAGGGTTTGTTTATACGCAGTATTTT
>TRBV4-3|-|few|TRBJ1-5
CASSQDWGVLSNQPQHF
TGCGCCAGCAGCCAAGACTGGGGGGTACTAAGCAATCAGCCCCAGCATTTT
>TRBV5-1|-|-|TRBJ2-7
CASSLDTWQGSYEQYF
TGCGCCAGCAGCTTAGATACGTGGCAGGGCTCCTACGAGCAGTACTTC
>TRBV30|-|-|TRBJ2-5
CAWSPRAMETQYF
TGTGCCTGGAGCCCACGCGCGATGGAGACCCAGTACTTC
>TRBV5-1|TRBD2|-|TRBJ2-7
CASREGLAGVYEQYF
TGCGCCAGCAGGGAGGGACTAGCGGGCGTCTACGAGCAGTACTTC
>TRBV7-9|-|-|TRBJ1-2
CASSLGEGGLNYGYTF
TGTGCCAGCAGCTTAGGCGAAGGGGGTCTTAACTATGGCTACACCTTC
>TRBV2|-|-|TRBJ2-1
CASSDTSPDEQFF
TGTGCCAGCAGTGATACATCCCCCGATGAGCAGTTCTTC
>TRBV6-5|TRBD1|-|TRBJ1-1
CASTRLQGTEAFF
TGTGCCAGCACCAGACTACAGGGGACTGAAGCTTTCTTT
>TRBV19|TRBD1|-|TRBJ2-5
CASSIGATGLETQYF
TGTGCCAGTAGTATTGGCGCGACAGGGTTAGAGACCCAGTACTTC
>TRBV5-1|TRBD2|-|TRBJ2-1
CASRVRGGSGLEQFF
TGCGCCAGCAGAGTAAGGGGCGGGAGCGGGCTTGAGCAGTTCTTC
>TRBV7-9|-|-|TRBJ1-2
CASSLASGANYGYTF
TGTGCCAGCAGCTTAGCAAGCGGAGCTAACTATGGCTACACCTTC